This entry is about one T cell receptor (beta chain). What antigen it recognizes has not been identified. No much larger clone exists at a distance of one base, and base qualities are not known. Ficoll-Paque density gradient centrifugation was the method used to isolate PBMCs. The CDR3, cysteine through phenylalanine, is 14 amino acids long. Of all the DNA, just the CDR3 is kept, 42 bases in frame from base 1. As encoded in the germline V gene, CDR1 is SGDLS while CDR2 is YYNGEE. The germline V and J ends show losses of 4 bases and 6 bases respectively, and no gene match explains 4 bases of the junction. These data come from a study of T-cell memory formation after mild COVID-19 (dated by TCRdb to the early 2020s). With regard to the full study: Most TCR sequence clusters were specific to one of the two donors. Longitudinal TCRalpha and TCRbeta repertoire sequencing tracked T-cell clones expanding and contracting after mild COVID-19 in two donors. Two young, previously healthy adult volunteers made up the cohort, one male and one female. The paper as a whole reports these results and caveats: Clones that contracted from day 15 to 85 showed balanced CD4/CD8 phenotypes, whereas a second wave of clones that expanded from day 15 to 37 leaned towards CD4+. Contracting CD4+ clones were located mainly in the CM and EM memory subsets, whereas CD8+ clones were found to be enriched in EMRA. The study included only two mild cases, and larger cohorts that include severe cases with pre-infection samples were judged to be necessary. Whether the second-wave clones peaking on day 37 were SARS-CoV-2 specific was not confirmed. The detection of some responding clones in pre-infection memory suggests that pre-existing cross-reactive memory T cells joined the SARS-CoV-2 response.

Sequencing used an Illumina NovaSeq 6000. Using 5'RACE with constant-segment primers, TCRalpha and TCRbeta cDNA libraries were constructed, with sample barcodes and unique molecular identifiers added in the process. Trizol reagent was used to extract RNA from every sample. Amplification of the libraries took two PCR steps, and the second step added a second sample barcode plus Illumina TruSeq adapters. The libraries were sequenced on an Illumina NovaSeq using 2 x 150 bp paired-end reads. The paper's processing steps were these. The reads were demultiplexed and collapsed into UMI-guided consensus sequences using migec v1.2.7. Using mixcr v2.1.11, UMI consensuses were aligned to TRA and TRB V and J templates and then assembled into clonotypes. Clonotypes were classified as expanded or contracted when called significant by both edgeR and NoisET, with noise models trained on biological replicates. For edgeR calls, a false discovery rate-adjusted p below 0.01 and a log2 fold-change threshold of 1 were applied. As an exploratory analysis of dynamics, max-normalized trajectories of the 1000 most abundant clonotypes were examined by PCA with hierarchical clustering. Separately sequenced CD4+ and CD8+ repertoires were used to assign the CD4 or CD8 phenotype of responding clones. Through fastp at Q25 and MiXCR, TCRdb rebuilt clones from the public reads, retaining in-frame beta chains. When rows share a CDR3 protein, they turn into one entry using the most common DNA and genes. The V and J calls come from TCRdb's annotation, not from the publication. The sample includes 300,000 to 400,000 distinct CDR3 sequences, with about 21% observed a single time. Roughly an eighth of the sample goes to the ten largest clones.

The chain was built from TRBV9 and TRBJ2-2; 9 junctional bases match TRBD2. The sequenced sample consisted of PBMCs or a T cell subset sorted from them (not recorded which). This receptor was taken from an adult woman who had mild COVID-19 (a few samples of this study predate the infection). The sample titles of this study are shuffled in the database, so cell type and time point are left out; the donor was told from shared clones. The nucleotides read TGTGCCAGCAGCAAGCGGGGGGACCCCGGGGAGCTGTTTTTT. The encoded protein is CASSKRGDPGELFF.